This paragraph reports one T cell receptor (beta chain). Its specificity is unknown. Germline lookup yields CDR1 SGHDN and CDR2 FVKESK. This CDR3 is 15 amino acids long. V was pared by 1 base and J by 8 bases, with 14 bases between. The data were produced by immunoSEQ multiplex PCR, yet TCRdb's version contains in-frame clones alone and is incomplete. The sample carries around 99,000 clones, around nine tenths recorded once. The data originate from a study of T cell responses to AZD1222 COVID-19 vaccine. Study-wide findings and caveats: Following two doses of AZD1222, Spike-specific TCR breadth and depth rose. Unmutated variant regions reportedly attract nearly half of all spike-specific TCRs.

V is TRBV14 and J is TRBJ1-4; the D gene is possibly TRBD1 (6 bases). The sequences come from peripheral blood, collected on day 0 of AZD1222 vaccination. The receptor comes from an adult in good health. The CDR3 DNA is TGTGCCAGCAGCCAAGGGTCAGGGGCAGGGGAAAAACTGTTTTTT. Translation: CASSQGSGAGEKLFF. Full variable domain (outside the CDR3, taken from reference TRBV14 and TRBJ1-4): EAGVTQFPSHSVIEKGQTVTLRCDPISGHDNLYWYRRVMGKEIKFLLHFVKESKQDESGMPNNRFLAERTGGTYSTLKVQPAELEDSGVYFCASSQGSGAGEKLFFGSGTQLSVL.